The clone carrying this T cell receptor (beta chain) was seen a few times. The data derive from a study of identical twins. Template switching (which added a universal primer site) was used, and cDNA carried unique molecular identifiers. TCRdb re-analysed the 5' RACE reads in MiXCR, keeping a single row per CDR3 protein. Among roughly 540,000 distinct CDR3 sequences listed, around 20% were seen once. The CDR3 runs 16 residues. V shed 2 bases and J shed 1 base, with 14 bases lying between them. From germline, CDR1 is SEHNR and CDR2 FQNEAQ (reference sequence). This same sample was also taken into another study, of T cells expressing NK-cell markers. Per that paper: The TCR beta repertoires originated in sorted CD3+CD56+NKG2C+, CD3+CD56+NKG2C- and CD3+CD56-NKG2C+ T cells. There remained a lack of clarity about HCMV specificity of expanded NKG2C+ T cell clones.

The chain couples TRBV7-9 to TRBJ1-1; D possibly corresponds to TRBD1 (5 bases). What was sequenced was CD4+ T cells sorted from blood. This receptor was taken from a woman under 30 in good health. The CDR3 coding sequence is TGTGCCAGCAGCTTATTTCATTTGGGGACGAACACTGAAGCTTTCTTT. The encoded protein is CASSLFHLGTNTEAFF.